This record looks at one T cell receptor (beta chain) sequence and its context. V was trimmed by 1 base and J by 4 bases, leaving 15 bases between them. CDR1 and CDR2 from the germline V gene are SGHDT and YYEEEE. The CDR3 runs 15 residues. Enrollees, roughly 18 to 95 years old, lived in about two dozen US areas. Measured with immunoSEQ multiplex PCR; TCRdb has only the in-frame clones, and not every one. The sample holds about 250,000 clones, 85% seen once. This specimen belongs to a study of blood T cell repertoires in COVID-19. This receptor was taken from a woman aged 45 to 65 with acute COVID-19. Sequenced material: PBMCs or T cells enriched from blood (not recorded which). V usage is TRBV5-6 and J usage is TRBJ2-7, with D maybe TRBD1 (7 bases). Here the CDR3 reads CASSLRRSGGYEQYF. The CDR3 DNA sequence: TGTGCCAGCAGCTTGAGAAGGTCAGGGGGGTACGAGCAGTACTTC. Full variable domain (outside the CDR3, taken from reference TRBV5-6 and TRBJ2-7): DAGVTQSPTHLIKTRGQQVTLRCSPKSGHDTVSWYQQALGQGPQFIFQYYEEEERQRGNFPDRFSGHQFPNYSSELNVNALLLGDSALYLCASSLRRSGGYEQYFGPGTRLTVT.